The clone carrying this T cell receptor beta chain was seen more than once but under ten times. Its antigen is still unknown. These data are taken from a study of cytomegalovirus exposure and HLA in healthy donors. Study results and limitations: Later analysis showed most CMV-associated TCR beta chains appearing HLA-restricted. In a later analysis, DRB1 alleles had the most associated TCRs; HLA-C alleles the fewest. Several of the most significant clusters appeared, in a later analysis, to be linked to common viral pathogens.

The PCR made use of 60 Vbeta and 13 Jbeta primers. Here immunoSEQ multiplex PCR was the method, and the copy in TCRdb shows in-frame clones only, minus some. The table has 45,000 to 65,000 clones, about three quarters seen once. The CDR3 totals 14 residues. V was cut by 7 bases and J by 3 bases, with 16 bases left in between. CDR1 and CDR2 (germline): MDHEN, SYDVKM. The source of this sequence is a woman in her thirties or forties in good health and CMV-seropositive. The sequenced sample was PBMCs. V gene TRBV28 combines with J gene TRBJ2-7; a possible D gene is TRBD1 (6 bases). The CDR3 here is CASMTDRPNYEQYF. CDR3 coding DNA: TGTGCCAGCATGACGGACAGACCAAACTACGAGCAGTACTTC.